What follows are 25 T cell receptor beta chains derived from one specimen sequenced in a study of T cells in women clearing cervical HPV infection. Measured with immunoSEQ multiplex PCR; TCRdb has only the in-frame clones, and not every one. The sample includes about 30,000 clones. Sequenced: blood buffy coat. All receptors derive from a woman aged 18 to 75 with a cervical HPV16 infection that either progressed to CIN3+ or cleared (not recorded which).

CDR3 residues: CSASSGTSTDTQYF. The part of the CDR3 DNA that was read is TGCAGTGCTAGCTCCGGGACTAGCACAGATACG. V is TRBV20-1 and J is TRBJ2-3; perhaps TRBD2 as D (6 bases). The read is 3 residues too short to cover the CDR3 end, so that end is filled in from the germline J gene. From germline, CDR1 is DFQATT and CDR2 SNEGSKA (reference sequence). Between the trimmed V and J ends, which lost 3 bases and 0 bases, there was a span of 10 bases. The CDR3 extends over 14 amino acids.

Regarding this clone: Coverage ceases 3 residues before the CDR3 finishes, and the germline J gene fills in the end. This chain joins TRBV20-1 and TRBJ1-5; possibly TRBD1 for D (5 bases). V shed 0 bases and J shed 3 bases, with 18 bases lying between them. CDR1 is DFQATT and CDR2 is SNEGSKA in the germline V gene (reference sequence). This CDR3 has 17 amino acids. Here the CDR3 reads CSARDRSPREANQPQHF. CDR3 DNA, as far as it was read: TGCAGTGCTAGAGATCGATCTCCCAGGGAGGCCAATCAGCCC.

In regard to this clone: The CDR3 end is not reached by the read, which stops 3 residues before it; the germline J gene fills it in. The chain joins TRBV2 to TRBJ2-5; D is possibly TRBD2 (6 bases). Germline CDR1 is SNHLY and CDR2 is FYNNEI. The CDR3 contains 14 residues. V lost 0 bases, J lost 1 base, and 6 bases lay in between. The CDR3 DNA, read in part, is TGTGCCAGCAGTGAAGCGGGGGGCCAAGAGACC. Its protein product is CASSEAGGQET. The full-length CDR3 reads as CASSEAGGQETQYF.

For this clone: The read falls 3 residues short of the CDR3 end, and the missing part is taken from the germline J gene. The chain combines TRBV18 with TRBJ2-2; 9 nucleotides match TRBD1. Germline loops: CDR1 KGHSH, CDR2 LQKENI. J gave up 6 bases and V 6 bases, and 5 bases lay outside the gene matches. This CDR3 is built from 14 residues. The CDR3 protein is CASSGQGSAGELFF. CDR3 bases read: TGTGCCAGCTCGGGACAGGGCTCCGCCGGGGAG.

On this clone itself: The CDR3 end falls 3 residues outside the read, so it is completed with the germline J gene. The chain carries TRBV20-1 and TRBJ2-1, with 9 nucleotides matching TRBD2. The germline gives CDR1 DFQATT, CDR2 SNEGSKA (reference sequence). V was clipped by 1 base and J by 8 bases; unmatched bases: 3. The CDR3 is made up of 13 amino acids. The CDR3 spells CSARGTSDYEQFF. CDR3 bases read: TGCAGTGCTAGAGGGACTAGCGACTATGAG.

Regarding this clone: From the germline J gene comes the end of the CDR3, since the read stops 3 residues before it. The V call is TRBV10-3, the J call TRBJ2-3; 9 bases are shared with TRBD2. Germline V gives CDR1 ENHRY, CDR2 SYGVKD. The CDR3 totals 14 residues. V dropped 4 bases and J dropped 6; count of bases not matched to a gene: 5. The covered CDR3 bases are TGTGCCATCAGTGGTGAAAGCGGGGGGGATACG. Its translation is CAISGESGGDT. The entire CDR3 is CAISGESGGDTQYF.

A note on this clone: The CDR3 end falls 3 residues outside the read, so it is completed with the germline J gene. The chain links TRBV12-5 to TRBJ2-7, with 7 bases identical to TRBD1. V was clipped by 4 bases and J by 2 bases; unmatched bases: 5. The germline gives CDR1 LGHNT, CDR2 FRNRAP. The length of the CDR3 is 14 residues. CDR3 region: CASGSGQQTYEQYF. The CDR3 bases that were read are TGTGCTAGTGGTTCGGGACAGCAGACCTACGAG.

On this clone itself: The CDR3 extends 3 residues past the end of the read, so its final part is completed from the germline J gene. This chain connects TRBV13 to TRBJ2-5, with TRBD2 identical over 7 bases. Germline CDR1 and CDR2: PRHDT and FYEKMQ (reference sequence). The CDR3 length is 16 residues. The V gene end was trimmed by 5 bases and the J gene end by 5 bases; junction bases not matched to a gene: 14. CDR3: CASSPRLATGLETQYF. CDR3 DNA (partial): TGTGCCAGCAGCCCCCGACTAGCTACGGGATTGGAGACC. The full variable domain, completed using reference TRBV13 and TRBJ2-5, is AAGVIQSPRHLIKEKRETATLKCYPIPRHDTVYWYQQGPGQDPQFLISFYEKMQSDKGSIPDRFSAQQFSDYHSELNMSSLELGDSALYFCASSPRLATGLETQYFGPGTRLLVL.

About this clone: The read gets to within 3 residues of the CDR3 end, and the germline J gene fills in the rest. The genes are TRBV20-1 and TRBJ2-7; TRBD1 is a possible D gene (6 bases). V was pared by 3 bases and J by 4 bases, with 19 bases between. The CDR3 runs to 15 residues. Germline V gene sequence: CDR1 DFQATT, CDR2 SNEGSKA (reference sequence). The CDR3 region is CSARDNTGLVYEQYF. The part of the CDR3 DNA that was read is TGCAGTGCTAGGGACAATACAGGGTTGGTGTACGAG.

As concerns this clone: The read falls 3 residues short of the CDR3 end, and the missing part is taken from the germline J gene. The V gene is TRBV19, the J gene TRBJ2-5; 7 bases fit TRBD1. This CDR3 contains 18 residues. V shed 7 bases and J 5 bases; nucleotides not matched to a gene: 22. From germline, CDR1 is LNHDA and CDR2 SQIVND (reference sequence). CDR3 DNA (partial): TGTGCCAGTACCCTCCGCCCCATTCAGGGGGTATCTCATGAGACC. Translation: CASTLRPIQGVSHET. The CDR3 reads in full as CASTLRPIQGVSHETQYF.

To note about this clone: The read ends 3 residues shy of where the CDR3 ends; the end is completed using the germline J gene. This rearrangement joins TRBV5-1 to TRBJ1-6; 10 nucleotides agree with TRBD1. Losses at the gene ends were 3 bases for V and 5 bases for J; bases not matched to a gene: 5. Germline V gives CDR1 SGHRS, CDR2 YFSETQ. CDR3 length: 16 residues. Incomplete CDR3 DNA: TGCGCCAGCAGCTCATACGGGACAGGGGATAATTCACCC. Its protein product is CASSSYGTGDNSP. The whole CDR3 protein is CASSSYGTGDNSPLHF.

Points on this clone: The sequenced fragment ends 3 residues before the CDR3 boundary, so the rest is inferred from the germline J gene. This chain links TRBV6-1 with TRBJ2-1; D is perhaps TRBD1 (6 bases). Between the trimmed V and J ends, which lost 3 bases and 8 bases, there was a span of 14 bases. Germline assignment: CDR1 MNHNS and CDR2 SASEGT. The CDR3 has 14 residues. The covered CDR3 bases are TGTGCCAGCAGTGATTCCGGGACATCCGATGAG. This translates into CASSDSGTSDE. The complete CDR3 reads CASSDSGTSDEQFF.

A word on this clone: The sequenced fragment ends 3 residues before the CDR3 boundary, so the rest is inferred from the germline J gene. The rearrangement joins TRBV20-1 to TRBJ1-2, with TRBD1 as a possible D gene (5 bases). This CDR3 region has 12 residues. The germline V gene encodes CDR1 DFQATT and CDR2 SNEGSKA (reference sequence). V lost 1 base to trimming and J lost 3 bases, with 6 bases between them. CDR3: CSARAGYYGYTF. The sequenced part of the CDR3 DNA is TGCAGTGCTAGAGCAGGGTACTATGGC.

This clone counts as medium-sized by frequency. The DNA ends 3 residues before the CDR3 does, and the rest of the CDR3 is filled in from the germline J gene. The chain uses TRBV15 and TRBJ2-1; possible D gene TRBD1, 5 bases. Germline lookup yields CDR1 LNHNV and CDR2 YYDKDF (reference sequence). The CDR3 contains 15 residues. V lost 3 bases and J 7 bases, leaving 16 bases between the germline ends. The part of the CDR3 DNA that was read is TGTGCCACCAGCAGGGGCAGGGATGATGTAAATGAG. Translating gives CATSRGRDDVNE. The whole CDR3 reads CATSRGRDDVNEQFF.

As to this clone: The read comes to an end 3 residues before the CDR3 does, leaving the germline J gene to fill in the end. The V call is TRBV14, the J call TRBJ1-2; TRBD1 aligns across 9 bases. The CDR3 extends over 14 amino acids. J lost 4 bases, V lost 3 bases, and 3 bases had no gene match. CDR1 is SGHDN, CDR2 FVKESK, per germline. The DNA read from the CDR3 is TGTGCCAGCAGCCATGTACAGGGGGCCTATGGC. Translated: CASSHVQGAYG. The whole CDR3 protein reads CASSHVQGAYGYTF.

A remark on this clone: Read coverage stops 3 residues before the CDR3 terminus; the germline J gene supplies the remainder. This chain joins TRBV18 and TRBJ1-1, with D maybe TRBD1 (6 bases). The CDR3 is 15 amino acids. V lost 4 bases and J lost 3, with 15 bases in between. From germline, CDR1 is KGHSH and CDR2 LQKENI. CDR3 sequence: CASSLNRAGDTEAFF. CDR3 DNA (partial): TGTGCCAGCTCACTCAACAGGGCAGGGGACACTGAA. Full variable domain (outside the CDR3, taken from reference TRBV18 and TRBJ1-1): NAGVMQNPRHLVRRRGQEARLRCSPMKGHSHVYWYRQLPEEGLKFMVYLQKENIIDESGMPKERFSAEFPKEGPSILRIQQVVRGDSAAYFCASSLNRAGDTEAFFGQGTRLTVV.

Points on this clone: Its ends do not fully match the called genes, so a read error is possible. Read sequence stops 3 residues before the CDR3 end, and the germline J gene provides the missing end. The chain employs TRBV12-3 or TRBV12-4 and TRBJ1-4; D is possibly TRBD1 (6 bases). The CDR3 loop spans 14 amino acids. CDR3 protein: CASSLTGPNAKLFF. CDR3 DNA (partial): TGTGCCAGCAGTTTGACAGGCCCAAATGCAAAA.

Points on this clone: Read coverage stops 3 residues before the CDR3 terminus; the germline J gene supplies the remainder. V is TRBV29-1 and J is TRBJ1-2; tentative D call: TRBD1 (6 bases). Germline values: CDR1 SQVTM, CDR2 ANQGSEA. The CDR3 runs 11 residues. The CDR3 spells CSVLQGGGYTF. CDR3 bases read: TGCAGCGTTTTACAGGGAGGCGGC.

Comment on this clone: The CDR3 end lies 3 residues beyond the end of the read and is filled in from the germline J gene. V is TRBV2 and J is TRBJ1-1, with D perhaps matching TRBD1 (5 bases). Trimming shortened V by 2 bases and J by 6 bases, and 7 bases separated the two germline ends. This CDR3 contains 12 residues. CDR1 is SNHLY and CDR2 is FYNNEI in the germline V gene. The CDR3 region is CASSERGAEAFF. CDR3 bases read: TGTGCCAGCAGTGAAAGGGGCGCTGAA.

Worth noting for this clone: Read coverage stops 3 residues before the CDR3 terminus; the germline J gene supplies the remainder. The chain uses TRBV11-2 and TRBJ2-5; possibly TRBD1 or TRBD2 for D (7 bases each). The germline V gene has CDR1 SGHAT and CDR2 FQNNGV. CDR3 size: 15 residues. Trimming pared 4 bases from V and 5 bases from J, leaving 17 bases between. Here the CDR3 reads CASSSRGGGAETQYF. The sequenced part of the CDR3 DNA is TGTGCCAGCAGCTCGCGGGGAGGGGGCGCCGAGACC. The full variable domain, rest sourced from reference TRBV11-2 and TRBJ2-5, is EAGVAQSPRYKIIEKRQSVAFWCNPISGHATLYWYQQILGQGPKLLIQFQNNGVVDDSQLPKDRFSAERLKGVDSTLKIQPAKLEDSAVYLCASSSRGGGAETQYFGPGTRLLVL.

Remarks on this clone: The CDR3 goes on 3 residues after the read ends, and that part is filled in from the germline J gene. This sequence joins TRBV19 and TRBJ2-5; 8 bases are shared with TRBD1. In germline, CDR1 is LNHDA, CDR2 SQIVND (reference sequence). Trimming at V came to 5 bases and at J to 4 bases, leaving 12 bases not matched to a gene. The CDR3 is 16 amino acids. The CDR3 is CASSLRTGSGRETQYF. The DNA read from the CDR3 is TGTGCCAGTAGTCTCCGGACAGGGTCTGGGCGAGAGACC.

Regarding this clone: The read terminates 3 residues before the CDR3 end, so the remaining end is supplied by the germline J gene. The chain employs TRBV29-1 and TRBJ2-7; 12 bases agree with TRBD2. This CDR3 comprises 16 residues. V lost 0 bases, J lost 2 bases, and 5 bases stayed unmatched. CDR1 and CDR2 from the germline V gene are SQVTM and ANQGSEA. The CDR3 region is CSVEDRTSGEPYEQYF. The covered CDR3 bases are TGCAGCGTTGAAGATCGGACTAGCGGGGAACCCTACGAG.

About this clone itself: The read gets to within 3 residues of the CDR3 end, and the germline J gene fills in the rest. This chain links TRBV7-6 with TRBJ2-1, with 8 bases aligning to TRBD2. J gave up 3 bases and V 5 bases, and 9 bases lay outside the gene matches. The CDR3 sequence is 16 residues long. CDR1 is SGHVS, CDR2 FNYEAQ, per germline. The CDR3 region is CASSPAGAGGYNEQFF. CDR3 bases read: TGTGCCAGCAGCCCGGCCGGGGCGGGGGGCTACAATGAG.

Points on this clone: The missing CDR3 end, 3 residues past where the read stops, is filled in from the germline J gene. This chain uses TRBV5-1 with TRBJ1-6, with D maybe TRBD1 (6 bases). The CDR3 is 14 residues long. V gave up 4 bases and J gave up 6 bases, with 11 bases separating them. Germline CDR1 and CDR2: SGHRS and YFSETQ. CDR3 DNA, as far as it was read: TGCGCCAGCAGCCCACAGGGTTCTAATTCACCC. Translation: CASSPQGSNSP. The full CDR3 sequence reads CASSPQGSNSPLHF.

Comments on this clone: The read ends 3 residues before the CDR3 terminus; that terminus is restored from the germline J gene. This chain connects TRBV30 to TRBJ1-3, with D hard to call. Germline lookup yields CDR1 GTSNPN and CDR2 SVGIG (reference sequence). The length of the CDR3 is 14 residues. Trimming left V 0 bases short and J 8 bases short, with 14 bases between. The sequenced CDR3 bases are TGTGCCTGGAGTGTGGGATCGGGGTCGGACACC. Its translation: CAWSVGSGSDT. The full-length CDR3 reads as CAWSVGSGSDTIYF.